This T cell receptor beta chain was sequenced during a study of T cells after yellow fever vaccination. Overall study results and limits: Just a small share of clonotypes turned up in the CD4 compartment as well as the CD8 compartment.

The CDR3 is 15 residues long. The germline V gene has CDR1 ENHRY and CDR2 SYGVKD. V lost 2 bases and J lost 4, with 14 bases in between. There are a few counts of this clonotype. No antigen is known for it. TCR cDNA, made by 5'RACE template switching, carried an added universal primer site and UMIs. From the 5' RACE reads, TCRdb called clonotypes with MiXCR, one entry per CDR3 protein. The sample lists about 170,000 distinct CDR3 sequences; 8% to 13% were seen once. The TCR originated in a man younger than 35 who received the YFV17D yellow fever vaccine. Material: CD8+ T cells sorted from PBMCs, obtained 15 days after the yellow fever booster vaccination. This rearrangement joins TRBV10-3 to TRBJ1-1; D is unclear. CDR3 residues: CAISEEGTVGTEAFF. Written as DNA, the CDR3 is TGTGCCATCAGTGAGGAGGGAACGGTTGGCACTGAAGCTTTCTTT.